This T cell receptor beta chain is from a study of shared clonotypes between healthy human individuals. Study-wide context: The composition of the donors was a couple of women and a few men aged 18 to 49. Study-wide results and limits: Clonotype sharing among donors likely depends on sequencing depth.

A remark on this clone: Its antigen is undetermined.

Several immunoSEQ plates held equal portions of the genomic DNA taken from each subset. This table comes from immunoSEQ multiplex PCR, and its TCRdb copy is limited to in-frame clones, with some not included. This sample has about 1,900,000 clones; around 96% occur once, and the top ten carry around 1%. The CDR3 extends over 16 amino acids. J lost 6 bases, V lost 4 bases, and 10 bases had no gene match. Germline assignment: CDR1 SNHLY and CDR2 FYNNEI. Only CD45RO-negative cells positively selected for CCR7 counted as naive CD8 cells, so terminally differentiated effector memory CD45RA+ cells were excluded.

This sequence was found in a young man in good health. The sample was naive CD8+ T cells sorted from blood. The rearrangement joins TRBV2 to TRBJ2-1; TRBD2 matches 9 bases. CDR3 sequence (DNA): TGTGCCAGCAGTGGGGCGGTAGCGGGGGTTTTCAATGAGCAGTTCTTC. Translating gives CASSGAVAGVFNEQFF.